The source of this T cell receptor beta chain is a study of blood T cell repertoires in COVID-19. Overall study: T cells, B-cell-depleted T cells, or PBMCs provided the cDNA or gDNA that served as material.

V lost 0 bases and J 10 bases, leaving 12 bases between the germline ends. Per germline, CDR1 LGHNA and CDR2 YNFKEQ. The CDR3 length is 14 residues. Seattle cases were enrolled at active infection and followed longitudinally. Original data processing: Amplification from reference gene primers served as the basis for estimated nucleated cell counts. Produced via immunoSEQ multiplex PCR; TCRdb's table is partial and in-frame only. D and trimming come from the DNA, and the V and J calls and clone size come from that table. The sample lists some 180,000 clones; 75% to 85% were seen once. This sequence originates from a woman of 80 years or more with COVID-19, enrolled during active disease. The J gene is TRBJ1-4, the V gene TRBV4-2, with D tentatively TRBD1 (6 bases). Sequencing input: peripheral blood. This CDR3 is CASSQDRGVGKLFF. CDR3 DNA: TGTGCCAGCAGCCAAGACAGGGGAGTAGGAAAACTGTTTTTT.